The next 27 T cell receptor beta chains were all read from a single sample in a study of coeliac disease (dated by TCRdb to between 2021 and 2023). Libraries were constructed by the immunoSEQ multiplex PCR assay. TCRdb re-hosts the immuneACCESS table, in-frame sequences only. Its copies lack some clones; in the studies checked, an unresolved V gene accounts for under half of them, and the cause for the rest is not known. The sample table shows around 4,000 clones, and 62% are seen once. 6% to 9.5% of the sample lies in the top ten. The sample taken for sequencing was intraepithelial lymphocytes from the gut. The cell subset or site label of this sample denotes: intraepithelial cell (IEC) fraction of small intestinal biopsy. The source of these receptors is a woman under 30 with active celiac disease.

This sequence joins TRBV5-1 and TRBJ2-7; 7 bases are shared with TRBD2. Trimming at V came to 3 bases and at J to 3 bases, leaving 9 bases not matched to a gene. This CDR3 is 15 amino acids long. Per the germline V gene, CDR1 is SGHRS and CDR2 is YFSETQ. The CDR3 bases are TGCGCCAGCAGCTCGCTAGCGGCATTAGACTACGAGCAGTACTTC. Translated: CASSSLAALDYEQYF.

This clone was observed a few times. The rearrangement links TRBV7-9 to TRBJ2-1, with unresolved D. The germline CDR1 and CDR2 sequences are SEHNR and FQNEAQ (reference sequence). Trimming pared 4 bases from V and 4 bases from J, leaving 23 bases between. There are 18 residues in the CDR3. CDR3 protein: CASSSTLRLFPGYNEQFF. The CDR3 coding sequence is TGTGCCAGCAGCTCCACCCTCCGACTTTTTCCCGGGTACAATGAGCAGTTCTTC.

This chain links TRBV5-5 with TRBJ2-2; 7 bases line up with TRBD1. The V gene end was trimmed by 2 bases and the J gene end by 3 bases; junction bases not matched to a gene: 4. The CDR3 totals 15 residues. Germline loops: CDR1 SGHKS, CDR2 YYEKEE (reference sequence). As DNA, the CDR3 is TGTGCCAGCAGCTTCAGGGGGTACGACACCGGGGAGCTGTTTTTT. Protein: CASSFRGYDTGELFF.

The CDR3 sequence is CASSDDSSGANVLTF. DNA of the CDR3: TGTGCCAGCAGTGATGACAGCTCTGGGGCCAACGTCCTGACTTTC. This chain connects TRBV6-4 to TRBJ2-6; tentatively, D is TRBD1 (5 bases). Germline-derived CDR1 and CDR2 are MRHNA and SNTAGT. The length of the CDR3 is 15 residues. V was trimmed by 3 bases and J by 0 bases, leaving 6 bases between them.

The rearrangement joins TRBV4-1 to TRBJ2-7; no clear D. The CDR3 spans 14 residues. V was clipped by 0 bases and J by 3 bases, with 9 bases between them. The germline V gene has CDR1 MGHRA and CDR2 YSYEKL. The DNA for the CDR3 is TGCGCCAGCAGCCAAGAACTATTCCTCTACGAGCAGTACTTC. This encodes CASSQELFLYEQYF.

The genes are TRBV5-1 and TRBJ2-1; weak D call: TRBD2 (6 bases). Trimming cost V 2 bases and J 4 bases, with 7 bases left between them. Germline loops: CDR1 SGHRS, CDR2 YFSETQ. The CDR3 length is 13 residues. CDR3 nucleotides: TGCGCCAGCAGCTTTGCGGGGTACAATGAGCAGTTCTTC. As protein: CASSFAGYNEQFF.

The chain employs TRBV27 and TRBJ2-6; tentatively, D is TRBD2 (6 bases). The CDR3 contains 15 residues. The germline V gene encodes CDR1 MNHEY and CDR2 SMNVEV (reference sequence). Trimming cost V 8 bases and J 2 bases, with 13 bases left between them. The CDR3 coding sequence is TGTGCCAGCCGGGAGTGGGGAACTGGGGCCAACGTCCTGACTTTC. It translates to CASREWGTGANVLTF.

The rearrangement joins TRBV19 to TRBJ1-5; D remains unclear. This CDR3 spans 13 amino acids. V lost 11 bases to trimming and J lost 5 bases, with 16 bases between them. Germline V gene sequence: CDR1 LNHDA, CDR2 SQIVND (reference sequence). CDR3 sequence: CASGSGIHQPQHF. CDR3 bases: TGTGCCTCCGGGAGTGGAATTCATCAGCCCCAGCATTTT.

This clone was counted a few times. The rearrangement joins TRBV7-9 to TRBJ1-1; TRBD1 might be the D (6 bases). CDR1 is SEHNR, CDR2 FQNEAQ, per germline (reference sequence). There are 15 residues in the CDR3. Trimming shortened V by 4 bases and J by 6 bases, and 18 bases separated the two germline ends. This CDR3 is CASSSPTGSSSEAFF. The CDR3 region has the DNA TGTGCCAGCAGCTCCCCAACAGGGTCGTCTTCTGAAGCTTTCTTT.

The gene calls are TRBV28 and TRBJ1-5, with 8 bases aligning to TRBD1. This CDR3 is built from 17 residues. The V segment lost 3 bases and the J segment 3 bases; nucleotides outside the gene matches: 10. The germline V gene has CDR1 MDHEN and CDR2 SYDVKM. The CDR3 spells CASSLRTGGFFNQPQHF. CDR3 in DNA: TGTGCCAGCAGTTTGAGAACAGGGGGTTTTTTCAATCAGCCCCAGCATTTT.

As concerns this clone: A read error may account for a junction end that differs from germline. CDR3 coding DNA: TGTTCCAGTCTAAGACAGGGGGCGCTTCATGGCTACACCTTC. Its translation is CSSLRQGALHGYTF. The genes are TRBV19 and TRBJ1-2; 10 nucleotides line up with TRBD1. The CDR3 covers 14 residues. The germline gives CDR1 LNHDA, CDR2 SQIVND (reference sequence).

The V gene is TRBV5-1, the J gene TRBJ2-7; 8 bases line up with TRBD2. J gave up 9 bases and V 4 bases, and 15 bases lay outside the gene matches. Germline CDR1 is SGHRS and CDR2 is YFSETQ. The CDR3 contains 15 residues. Here the CDR3 reads CASSPGGGRSFGQYF. CDR3 DNA sequence: TGCGCCAGCAGCCCGGGCGGGGGGCGATCATTCGGGCAGTACTTC.

The chain couples TRBV5-1 to TRBJ2-7; 11 nucleotides align to TRBD1. The CDR3 totals 15 residues. Trimming at V came to 2 bases and at J to 5 bases, leaving 6 bases not matched to a gene. Germline loops: CDR1 SGHRS, CDR2 YFSETQ. The CDR3 sequence: CASSFTGQGGHEQYF. The CDR3 coding sequence is TGCGCCAGCAGCTTTACGGGACAGGGGGGACACGAGCAGTACTTC.

This clone was observed a handful of times. The chain uses TRBV10-3 and TRBJ2-6; 10 positions match TRBD1. Losses at the gene ends were 4 bases for V and 0 bases for J; bases not matched to a gene: 6. The germline gives CDR1 ENHRY, CDR2 SYGVKD. CDR3 size: 18 residues. The CDR3, as DNA: TGTGCCATCAGTGCTTGGGACAGGGGACCCTCTGGGGCCAACGTCCTGACTTTC. This encodes CAISAWDRGPSGANVLTF.

This clone is labeled medium-sized. DNA for the CDR3: TGTGCCAGCAGCGATGACACCCTTAGGGGTGGCTACACCTTC. Amino acids: CASSDDTLRGGYTF. This sequence joins TRBV5-6 and TRBJ1-2, with a possible D match to TRBD1 (5 bases). CDR3 length: 14 amino acids. Germline V gene data show CDR1 as SGHDT and CDR2 as YYEEEE. V lost 4 bases and J lost 7, with 17 bases in between.

The V and J genes are TRBV6-5 and TRBJ1-6; D is uncertain. CDR1 and CDR2 (germline): MNHEY, SVGAGI. Trimming took off 5 bases at V and 5 bases at J, with 7 bases between the two ends. CDR3 length: 13 amino acids. DNA of the CDR3: TGTGCCAGCAGTCTAGTGAATAATTCACCCCTCCACTTT. Its protein product is CASSLVNNSPLHF.

The gene calls are TRBV11-2 and TRBJ1-1; D unresolved. V was clipped by 0 bases and J by 1 base, with 3 bases between them. The CDR3 is made up of 13 amino acids. CDR1 is SGHAT, CDR2 FQNNGV, per germline. For the CDR3, the DNA is TGTGCCAGCAGCTTAGATAGGAACACTGAAGCTTTCTTT. It specifies CASSLDRNTEAFF.

This clone was detected once. The gene calls are TRBV7-2 and TRBJ2-2, with D uncertain. The germline V gene encodes CDR1 SGHTA and CDR2 FQGNSA. With 3 bases removed from V and 1 base from J, the gap between germline ends came to 6 bases. CDR3 size: 14 residues. CDR3 nucleotide sequence: TGTGCCAGCAGCTTTTCAGGGAACACCGGGGAGCTGTTTTTT. As protein: CASSFSGNTGELFF.

This clone turned up a few times. This sequence joins TRBV5-1 and TRBJ2-2, with 7 bases identical to TRBD1. CDR1 is SGHRS, CDR2 YFSETQ, per germline. The J segment lost 5 bases and the V segment lost 3 bases, leaving 7 bases of the junction unmatched. CDR3 size: 15 residues. The CDR3 DNA is TGCGCCAGCAGCTCGAGACAGGGAGAAACCGGGGAGCTGTTTTTT. As protein: CASSSRQGETGELFF.

V gene TRBV6-1 combines with J gene TRBJ1-1; D unclear. V was pared by 2 bases and J by 4 bases, with 14 bases between. Per germline, CDR1 MNHNS and CDR2 SASEGT. CDR3 length equals 15 residues. CDR3 sequence: CASSENERRGTEAFF. The CDR3 region has the DNA TGTGCCAGCAGTGAAAATGAGAGGCGGGGCACTGAAGCTTTCTTT.

The V and J genes are TRBV10-3 and TRBJ1-2; D gene unclear. The ends were cut back, 6 bases at V and 4 bases at J, with 15 bases in the middle. CDR3 length: 14 amino acids. Germline V gene lookup returns CDR1 ENHRY and CDR2 SYGVKD. The CDR3 region has the DNA TGTGCCATCAGCGTATTAGACGGACTCTATGGCTACACCTTC. Protein sequence: CAISVLDGLYGYTF.

The chain combines TRBV5-5 with TRBJ2-3; D is possibly TRBD1 (5 bases). Germline assignment: CDR1 SGHKS and CDR2 YYEKEE (reference sequence). This CDR3 is 12 amino acids long. The CDR3 nucleotides are TGTGATCACAGGACCTACACAGATACGCAGTATTTT. This encodes CDHRTYTDTQYF.

This chain uses TRBV7-2 with TRBJ1-4, with D unresolved. Trimming removed 1 base from V and 8 bases from J, with 5 bases in between. The CDR3 is 12 amino acids. Germline-derived CDR1 and CDR2 are SGHTA and FQGNSA. CDR3 nucleotides: TGTGCCAGCAGCTTAGATAGAGAAAAACTGTTTTTT. Encoded protein: CASSLDREKLFF.

This clone was seen a handful of times. The chain carries TRBV28 and TRBJ2-7; no reliable D call. Germline V gene sequence: CDR1 MDHEN, CDR2 SYDVKM. Trimming cost V 5 bases and J 5 bases, with 19 bases left between them. The CDR3 has 15 amino acids. The CDR3 protein is CASSVLLGPTDEQYF. The CDR3 DNA reads TGTGCCAGCAGTGTCCTTCTCGGTCCTACCGACGAGCAGTACTTC.

The chain links TRBV4-1 to TRBJ1-3; D is unresolved. The V and J ends lost 2 bases and 1 base respectively, with 3 bases between them. This CDR3 spans 13 amino acids. From germline, CDR1 is MGHRA and CDR2 YSYEKL. The CDR3 protein is CASSQLSGNTIYF. CDR3 coding DNA: TGCGCCAGCAGCCAACTGTCTGGAAACACCATATATTTT.

The chain employs TRBV27 and TRBJ1-2, with a possible D match to TRBD1 (5 bases). The CDR3 covers 13 residues. V shed 5 bases and J shed 5 bases, with 12 bases lying between them. Germline-derived CDR1 and CDR2 are MNHEY and SMNVEV (reference sequence). The CDR3 DNA reads as TGTGCCAGCAGTGGGGCGGAGACTTATGGCTACACCTTC. This sequence encodes CASSGAETYGYTF.

This clone was picked up a small number of times. CDR3 sequence (DNA): TGCGCCAGCAGCGTGGGACTAGCGGAGACCCAGTACTTC. Translation gives CASSVGLAETQYF. This sequence joins TRBV5-1 and TRBJ2-5; TRBD2 matches at 10 bases. The length of the CDR3 is 13 residues. Germline values: CDR1 SGHRS, CDR2 YFSETQ. The V and J ends lost 4 bases and 5 bases, in that order; junction bases with no gene match: 2.